One and the same sample provided the 17 T cell receptor beta chains below, sequenced in a study of control samples from healthy donors and cancer patients. Using immunoSEQ multiplex PCR, the repertoire was profiled, and TCRdb retains in-frame clones only, with some absent. The sample holds 35,000 to 45,000 clones; around four fifths are singletons and the top ten take approximately 50%. The specimen sequenced was blood. The origin of the receptors is a man aged 55-75 years in good health.

V gene TRBV9 combines with J gene TRBJ1-2; the match to TRBD1 covers 8 bases. V lost 3 bases, J lost 4 bases, and 8 bases stayed unmatched. The germline CDR1 and CDR2 sequences are SGDLS and YYNGEE. The CDR3 spans 15 residues. This CDR3 is CASSELDRAGYGYTF. CDR3 nucleotide sequence: TGTGCCAGCAGCGAGTTGGACAGGGCAGGCTATGGCTACACCTTC.

This rearrangement joins TRBV6-5 to TRBJ2-1, with TRBD2 matching 11 bases. CDR3 length equals 15 residues. Germline V gives CDR1 MNHEY, CDR2 SVGAGI. Germline trimming cut 5 bases from V and 2 bases from J; bases unmatched to any gene: 2. The CDR3 region is CASSLAGGAYNEQFF. CDR3 in DNA: TGTGCCAGCAGTCTAGCGGGAGGCGCCTACAATGAGCAGTTCTTC.

CDR3: CASSPNLDEQYF. CDR3 bases: TGTGCCAGCAGCCCGAACTTGGACGAGCAGTACTTC. The rearrangement links TRBV6-5 to TRBJ2-7; D call uncertain. Trimming removed 6 bases from V and 5 bases from J, with 11 bases in between. This CDR3 spans 12 amino acids. The germline V gene encodes CDR1 MNHEY and CDR2 SVGAGI.

The chain links TRBV18 to TRBJ2-2; D is unresolved. Germline CDR1 KGHSH, CDR2 LQKENI. Between the trimmed V and J ends, which lost 0 bases and 5 bases, there was a span of 7 bases. The CDR3 consists of 14 residues. The chain's CDR3 is CASSPPERTGELFF. CDR3 nucleotide sequence: TGTGCCAGCTCACCACCGGAGAGAACCGGGGAGCTGTTTTTT.

This sequence joins TRBV25-1 and TRBJ2-3; D uncertain. The germline V gene has CDR1 MGHDK and CDR2 SYGVNS. There are 16 residues in the CDR3. Trimming stripped 0 bases from V and 1 base from J, with 11 bases between. The DNA for the CDR3 is TGTGCCAGCAGTGAATATGGTGGGTCAGGCACAGATACGCAGTATTTT. Encoded protein: CASSEYGGSGTDTQYF.

CDR3 coding DNA: TGTGCCAGCAGCTTCCGATTGCTGACTGAAGCTTTCTTT. Translating it yields CASSFRLLTEAFF. The J gene is TRBJ1-1, the V gene TRBV11-2; D not certain. This CDR3 has 13 residues. V lost 3 bases to trimming and J lost 5 bases, with 10 bases between them. Germline CDR1 reads SGHAT; CDR2 reads FQNNGV.

Written as DNA, the CDR3 is TGTGCCAGCAGTTACGGGACTAGCGGGATTACTGAGCAGTTCTTC. Translated, it gives CASSYGTSGITEQFF. V usage is TRBV6-5 and J usage is TRBJ2-1, with 13 positions matching TRBD2. The length of the CDR3 is 15 residues. Germline values: CDR1 MNHEY, CDR2 SVGAGI. The V gene end was trimmed by 2 bases and the J gene end by 9 bases; junction bases not matched to a gene: 4.

The chain is built from TRBV18 and TRBJ2-1; D unresolved. This CDR3 is 13 amino acids long. V shed 2 bases and J shed 6 bases, with 8 bases lying between them. Germline lookup yields CDR1 KGHSH and CDR2 LQKENI. CDR3 amino acids: CASSPRQTNEQFF. The DNA for the CDR3 is TGTGCCAGCTCACCAAGGCAGACCAATGAGCAGTTCTTC.

This clone was counted between two and nine times. The rearrangement joins TRBV4-1 to TRBJ1-6; D unclear. The CDR3 loop spans 14 amino acids. Germline V gene data show CDR1 as MGHRA and CDR2 as YSYEKL. V was cut by 1 base and J by 7 bases, with 8 bases left in between. CDR3 sequence (DNA): TGCGCCAGCAGCCAAGGAGCTCCGAATTCACCCCTCCACTTT. This sequence encodes CASSQGAPNSPLHF.

The chain joins TRBV7-9 to TRBJ2-3; possible D gene TRBD1, 5 bases. CDR1 and CDR2 from the germline V gene are SEHNR and FQNEAQ (reference sequence). The CDR3 length is 14 residues. V dropped 6 bases and J dropped 3 bases, with 13 bases sitting between them. In nucleotides, the CDR3 is TGTGCCAGCAGTTTCCGCACAGGTACAGATACGCAGTATTTT. It specifies CASSFRTGTDTQYF.

This rearrangement joins TRBV27 to TRBJ2-7; 9 nucleotides agree with TRBD2. This CDR3 spans 16 amino acids. Per germline, CDR1 MNHEY and CDR2 SMNVEV (reference sequence). V lost 6 bases to trimming and J lost 6 bases; unmatched junction nucleotides: 15. CDR3 coding DNA: TGTGCCAGCAGCCGGACCAGCGGGAGGAGAGGCGGCGAGCAGTACTTC. As protein: CASSRTSGRRGGEQYF.

In this sample, this clone turned up once. J is TRBJ1-1 and V is TRBV7-9; TRBD1 aligns across 11 bases. Trimming cost V 4 bases and J 5 bases; bases outside gene matches: 12. CDR3 length: 17 amino acids. CDR1 SEHNR and CDR2 FQNEAQ come from the germline V gene (reference sequence). The CDR3 reads CASSSRTGGHWGTEAFF. CDR3 DNA sequence: TGTGCCAGCAGCTCTCGGACAGGGGGCCATTGGGGTACTGAAGCTTTCTTT.

The V and J genes are TRBV5-1 and TRBJ1-1, with D possibly TRBD1 on 6 matching bases. The CDR3 runs 16 residues. Germline-derived CDR1 and CDR2 are SGHRS and YFSETQ. V lost 0 bases and J lost 4, with 16 bases in between. The CDR3 DNA follows: TGCGCCAGCAGCTTGGCCGGGGAGGGGGGTGGCACTGAAGCTTTCTTT. Its protein product is CASSLAGEGGGTEAFF.

Only a few counts were recorded for this clone. This chain links TRBV19 with TRBJ2-2, with 9 bases that match TRBD2. The CDR3 spans 16 residues. Losses at the gene ends were 5 bases for V and 1 base for J; bases not matched to a gene: 5. Germline V gene data show CDR1 as LNHDA and CDR2 as SQIVND (reference sequence). The CDR3 sequence is CASSAGLAMNTGELFF. Written as DNA, the CDR3 is TGTGCCAGTAGTGCCGGACTAGCGATGAACACCGGGGAGCTGTTTTTT.

This CDR3 reads CASSIRGAANTGELFF. CDR3 sequence (DNA): TGTGCCAGCTCCATCCGGGGAGCAGCTAACACCGGGGAGCTGTTTTTT. The chain carries TRBV18 and TRBJ2-2; D may be TRBD2 (5 bases). The V gene lost 6 bases and the J gene lost 2 bases, with 16 bases spanning the gap. This CDR3 has 16 amino acids. Germline CDR1 KGHSH, CDR2 LQKENI.

A single count supports this clone. The genes are TRBV11-1 and TRBJ2-7, with 7 bases identical to TRBD2. Germline trimming cut 2 bases from V and 6 bases from J; bases unmatched to any gene: 7. CDR3 length: 14 amino acids. Per the germline V gene, CDR1 is SGHAT and CDR2 is FQDESV (reference sequence). The CDR3 region has the DNA TGTGCCAGCAGCTTAACACCACTAGCGTTCGAGCAGTACTTC. It codes for CASSLTPLAFEQYF.

The chain recombines TRBV5-1 with TRBJ2-3; 14 nucleotides match TRBD2. CDR1 is SGHRS and CDR2 is YFSETQ in the germline V gene. CDR3 length: 17 residues. With 3 bases clipped from V and 5 bases from J, the junction kept 8 bases outside the gene matches. Here the CDR3 DNA reads TGCGCCAGCAGCTCAGAGGGGACTAGCGGGAGTTTAGATACGCAGTATTTT. This encodes CASSSEGTSGSLDTQYF.